A selection of T cell receptor beta chains follows, all from one sample in a study of molecular identifiers for immune sequencing clone quantification. Each CDR3 protein is one row after TCRdb ran MiXCR on the PCR reads. The top ten hold 0.85% of the sample, which has about 640,000 distinct CDR3 sequences, around 20% seen once. Input material: naive CD8+ T cells from blood, with Jurkat cell RNA spiked in. The origin of the receptors is a human donor in good health. Some libraries in this study had Jurkat cell RNA spiked in. Each CDR3 is given with its conserved first and last residue. A D gene is named only where the DNA matches it firmly. The listing skips clone size in some rows; elsewhere it reads once, few, many or a size class.

J: TRBJ2-3; size: few; V: TRBV20-1; D: -; DNA: TGCAGTGCTAGAGCTGGGGACGGATCTACAGATACGCAGTATTTT; CDR3: CSARAGDGSTDTQYF
J: TRBJ2-7; size: -; V: TRBV14; D: TRBD2; DNA: TGTGCCAGCAGCTCTGGGACTAGGAACGAGCAGTACTTC; CDR3: CASSSGTRNEQYF
J: TRBJ2-2; size: -; V: TRBV3-1; D: -; DNA: TGTGCCAGCAGTCCCGAAGGGGGGGCTCTCACCGCGGAGCTGTTTTTT; CDR3: CASSPEGGALTAELFF
J: TRBJ1-5; size: many; V: TRBV6-5; D: -; DNA: TGTGCCAGCAGTCTCGGACACTTCAATCAGCCCCAGCATTTT; CDR3: CASSLGHFNQPQHF
J: TRBJ2-4; size: many; V: TRBV20-1; D: TRBD2; DNA: TGCAGTGCTAGAGATGCAGCGGGGGGGCCCGTAGGGTACTTC; CDR3: CSARDAAGGPVGYF
J: TRBJ1-2; size: many; V: TRBV2; D: -; DNA: TGTGCCAGCACCCCAAGACAGTTAACTAACTATGGCTACACCTTC; CDR3: CASTPRQLTNYGYTF
J: TRBJ2-7; size: few; V: TRBV7-9; D: -; DNA: TGTGCCAGCAGCCCACAAGGGGCGGGGGCGCCACAGCAGTACTTC; CDR3: CASSPQGAGAPQQYF
J: TRBJ2-3; size: once; V: TRBV30; D: -; DNA: TGTGCCGGGAGCAATGTGGGGTCTAGCACAGATACGCAGTATTTT; CDR3: CAGSNVGSSTDTQYF
J: TRBJ2-1; size: many; V: TRBV7-6; D: TRBD1; DNA: TGTGCCAGCAGCACGCCCGGGACAGGGATGAATGAGCAGTTCTTC; CDR3: CASSTPGTGMNEQFF
J: TRBJ2-2; size: -; V: TRBV20-1; D: -; DNA: TGCAGTGCGACAGTTGTGAACACCGGGGAGCTGTTTTTT; CDR3: CSATVVNTGELFF
J: TRBJ2-7; size: many; V: TRBV7-6; D: TRBD1; DNA: TGTGCCAGCAGCCCTCAAGGACAGGAAGGCGGCGAGCAGTACTTC; CDR3: CASSPQGQEGGEQYF
J: TRBJ2-3; size: many; V: TRBV28; D: -; DNA: TGTGCCAGCAGTTTATGGGACAGCCCCACAGATACGCAGTATTTT; CDR3: CASSLWDSPTDTQYF
J: TRBJ1-5; size: -; V: TRBV28; D: -; DNA: TGTGCCAGCGGCCACCAACCGGACAAGAGCAATCAGCCCCAGCATTTT; CDR3: CASGHQPDKSNQPQHF
J: TRBJ2-2; size: -; V: TRBV6-5; D: TRBD2; DNA: TGTGCCAGCAGTTCCTGGACTAGCGGCGCCGGGGAGCTGTTTTTT; CDR3: CASSSWTSGAGELFF
J: TRBJ2-7; size: few; V: TRBV2; D: TRBD1; DNA: TGTGCCAGCAGGCAGGGGGTCTCCTACGAGCAGTACTTC; CDR3: CASRQGVSYEQYF
J: TRBJ2-7; size: -; V: TRBV3-1; D: -; DNA: TGTGCCAGCAGCCAAGACGATATGGCCTACGAGCAGTACTTC; CDR3: CASSQDDMAYEQYF
J: TRBJ1-3; size: -; V: TRBV20-1; D: -; DNA: TGCAGTGCTCGAACCTCTGGTCCGGAGGACTCTGGAAACACCATATATTTT; CDR3: CSARTSGPEDSGNTIYF
J: TRBJ2-7; size: few; V: TRBV7-6; D: TRBD2; DNA: TGTGCCAGCAGCTTAGAAAGGACTAGCGGCTATAGCGTGTTCTACGAGCAGTACTTC; CDR3: CASSLERTSGYSVFYEQYF
J: TRBJ1-4; size: many; V: TRBV6-5; D: -; DNA: TGTGCCAGCAGTTACTCTATCCCCGGGGGTAATGAAAAACTGTTTTTT; CDR3: CASSYSIPGGNEKLFF
J: TRBJ2-6; size: many; V: TRBV30; D: -; DNA: TGTGCCTGGAACCTACAGGGCTCTGGGGCCAACGTCCTGACTTTC; CDR3: CAWNLQGSGANVLTF
J: TRBJ1-1; size: many; V: TRBV30; D: -; DNA: TGTGCCTGGAGTGACGGGGTCGGCACTGAAGCTTTCTTT; CDR3: CAWSDGVGTEAFF
J: TRBJ2-3; size: many; V: TRBV7-2; D: -; DNA: TGTGCCAGCAGCCGCGGGATTAGCACAGATACGCAGTATTTT; CDR3: CASSRGISTDTQYF
J: TRBJ2-7; size: many; V: TRBV20-1; D: -; DNA: TGCAGTCCCTCAACCCGGGACAACTACGAGCAGTACTTC; CDR3: CSPSTRDNYEQYF
J: TRBJ2-5; size: many; V: TRBV7-8; D: -; DNA: TGTGCCAGCAGCTTAGTGTCGTCGCCCCAGTACTTC; CDR3: CASSLVSSPQYF